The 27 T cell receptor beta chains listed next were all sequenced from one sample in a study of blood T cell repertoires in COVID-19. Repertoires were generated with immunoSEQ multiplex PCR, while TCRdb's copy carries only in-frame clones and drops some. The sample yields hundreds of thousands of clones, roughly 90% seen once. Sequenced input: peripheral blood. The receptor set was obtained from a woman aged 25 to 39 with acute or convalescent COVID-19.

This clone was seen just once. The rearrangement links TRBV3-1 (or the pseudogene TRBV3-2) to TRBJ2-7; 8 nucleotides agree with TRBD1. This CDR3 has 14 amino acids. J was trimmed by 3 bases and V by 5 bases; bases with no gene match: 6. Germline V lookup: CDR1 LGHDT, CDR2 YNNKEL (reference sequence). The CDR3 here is CASSRQGKYYEQYF. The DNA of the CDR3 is TGTGCCAGCAGCAGACAGGGGAAATACTACGAGCAGTACTTC.

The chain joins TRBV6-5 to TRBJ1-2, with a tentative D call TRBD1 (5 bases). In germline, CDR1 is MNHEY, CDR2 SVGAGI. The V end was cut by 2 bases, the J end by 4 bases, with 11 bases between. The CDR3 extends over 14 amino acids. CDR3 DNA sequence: TGTGCCAGCAGTTACGCGACAGCCTCCTATGGCTACACCTTC. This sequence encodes CASSYATASYGYTF.

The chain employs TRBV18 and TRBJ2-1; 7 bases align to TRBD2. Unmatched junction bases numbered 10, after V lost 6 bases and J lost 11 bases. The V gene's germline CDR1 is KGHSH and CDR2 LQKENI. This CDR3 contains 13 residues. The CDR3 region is CASSQGGGTKQFF. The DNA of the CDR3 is TGTGCCAGCTCTCAGGGAGGTGGGACTAAGCAGTTCTTC.

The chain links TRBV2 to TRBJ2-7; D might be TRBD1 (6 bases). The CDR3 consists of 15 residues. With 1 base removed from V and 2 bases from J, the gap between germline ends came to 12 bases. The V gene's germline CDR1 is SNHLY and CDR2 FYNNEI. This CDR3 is CASSEGEQGPYEQYF. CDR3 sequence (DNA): TGTGCCAGCAGTGAAGGTGAACAGGGTCCCTACGAGCAGTACTTC.

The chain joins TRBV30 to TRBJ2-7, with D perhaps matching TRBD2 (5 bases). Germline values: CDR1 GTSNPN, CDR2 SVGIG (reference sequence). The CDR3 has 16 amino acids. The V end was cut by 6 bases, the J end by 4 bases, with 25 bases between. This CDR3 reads CACTLFGRVGGYEQYF. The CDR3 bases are TGTGCCTGCACCCTATTTGGAAGGGTCGGCGGGTACGAGCAGTACTTC.

CDR3 bases: TGTGCCAGCAGCCAAGGAGTACGGTCCCAAGAGACCCAGTACTTC. Its translation is CASSQGVRSQETQYF. V is TRBV14 and J is TRBJ2-5; D is ambiguous. Germline-derived CDR1 and CDR2 are SGHDN and FVKESK. The V end lost 1 base, the J end lost 1 base, and 10 bases lay between the germline ends. This CDR3 is built from 15 residues. The complete variable domain, with remaining parts taken from reference TRBV14 and TRBJ2-5, reads EAGVTQFPSHSVIEKGQTVTLRCDPISGHDNLYWYRRVMGKEIKFLLHFVKESKQDESGMPNNRFLAERTGGTYSTLKVQPAELEDSGVYFCASSQGVRSQETQYFGPGTRLLVL.

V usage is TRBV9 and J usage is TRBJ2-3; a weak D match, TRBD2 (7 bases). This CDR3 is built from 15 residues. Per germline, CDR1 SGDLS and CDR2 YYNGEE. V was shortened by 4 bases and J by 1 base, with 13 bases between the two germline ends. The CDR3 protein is CASSNPGGGTDTQYF. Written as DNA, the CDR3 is TGTGCCAGCAGCAACCCGGGGGGCGGCACAGATACGCAGTATTTT.

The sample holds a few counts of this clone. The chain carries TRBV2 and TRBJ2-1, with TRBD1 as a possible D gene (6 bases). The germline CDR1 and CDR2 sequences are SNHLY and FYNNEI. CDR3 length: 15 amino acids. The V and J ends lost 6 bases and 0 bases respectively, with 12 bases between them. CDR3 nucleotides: TGTGCCAGCAGGGACGACAGGTTCTCCTACAATGAGCAGTTCTTC. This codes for CASRDDRFSYNEQFF.

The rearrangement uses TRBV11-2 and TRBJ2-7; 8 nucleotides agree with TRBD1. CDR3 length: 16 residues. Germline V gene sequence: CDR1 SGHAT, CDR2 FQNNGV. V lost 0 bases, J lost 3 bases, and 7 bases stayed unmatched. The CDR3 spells CASSLDPAGQGYEQYF. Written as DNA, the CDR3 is TGTGCCAGCAGCTTAGATCCCGCCGGACAGGGCTACGAGCAGTACTTC.

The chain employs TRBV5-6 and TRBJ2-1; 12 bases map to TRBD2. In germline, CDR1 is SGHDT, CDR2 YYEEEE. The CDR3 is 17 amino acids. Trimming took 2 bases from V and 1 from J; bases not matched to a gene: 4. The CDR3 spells CASSFQGLAGSYNEQFF. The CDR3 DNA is TGTGCCAGCAGCTTTCAGGGACTAGCGGGTTCCTACAATGAGCAGTTCTTC.

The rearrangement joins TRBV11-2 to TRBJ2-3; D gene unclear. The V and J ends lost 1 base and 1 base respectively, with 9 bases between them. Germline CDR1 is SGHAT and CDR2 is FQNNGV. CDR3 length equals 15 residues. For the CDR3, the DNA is TGTGCCAGCAGCTTAGGAGCGATTGGCACAGATACGCAGTATTTT. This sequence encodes CASSLGAIGTDTQYF.

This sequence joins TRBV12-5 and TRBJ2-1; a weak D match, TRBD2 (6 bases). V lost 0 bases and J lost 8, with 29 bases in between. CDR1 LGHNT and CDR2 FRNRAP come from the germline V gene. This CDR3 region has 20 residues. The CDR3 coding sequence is TGTGCTAGTGGTTTGGTCCCTTGGGCGGGGCTCCCCTCCCCCAGGTATGAGCAGTTCTTC. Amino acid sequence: CASGLVPWAGLPSPRYEQFF.

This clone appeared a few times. For the CDR3, the DNA is TGTGCCAGCACCGCGGGACAGAACAATCAGCCCCAGCATTTT. The encoded protein is CASTAGQNNQPQHF. The chain joins TRBV6-6 to TRBJ1-5, with 7 bases that match TRBD1. V was pared by 7 bases and J by 3 bases, with 6 bases of the junction left unmatched. The CDR3 loop spans 14 amino acids. In germline, CDR1 is MNHNY, CDR2 SVGAGI (reference sequence).

The CDR3 spells CASSPGQAPNQPQHF. The CDR3 coding sequence is TGTGCCAGCAGCCCCGGACAGGCTCCCAATCAGCCCCAGCATTTT. The chain is built from TRBV11-2 and TRBJ1-5, with TRBD1 matching over 7 bases. V dropped 5 bases and J dropped 3; count of bases not matched to a gene: 7. The CDR3 spans 15 residues. Germline CDR1 reads SGHAT; CDR2 reads FQNNGV. Combining the CDR3 with reference TRBV11-2 and TRBJ1-5 gives the whole variable domain EAGVAQSPRYKIIEKRQSVAFWCNPISGHATLYWYQQILGQGPKLLIQFQNNGVVDDSQLPKDRFSAERLKGVDSTLKIQPAKLEDSAVYLCASSPGQAPNQPQHFGDGTRLSIL.

The CDR3 reads CASSIPGLAEDTQYF. The CDR3 region has the DNA TGTGCCAGCAGCATCCCGGGACTAGCGGAAGATACGCAGTATTTT. This chain connects TRBV11-2 to TRBJ2-3, with 11 bases identical to TRBD2. CDR3 length: 15 residues. J gave up 5 bases and V 5 bases, and 6 bases lay outside the gene matches. Germline CDR1 is SGHAT and CDR2 is FQNNGV.

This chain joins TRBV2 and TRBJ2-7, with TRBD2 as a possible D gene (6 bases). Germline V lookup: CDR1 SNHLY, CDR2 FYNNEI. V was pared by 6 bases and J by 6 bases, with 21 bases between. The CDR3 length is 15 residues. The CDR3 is CASSRGKEDYGEQYF. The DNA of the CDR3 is TGTGCCAGCAGCCGGGGGAAAGAAGACTACGGCGAGCAGTACTTC.

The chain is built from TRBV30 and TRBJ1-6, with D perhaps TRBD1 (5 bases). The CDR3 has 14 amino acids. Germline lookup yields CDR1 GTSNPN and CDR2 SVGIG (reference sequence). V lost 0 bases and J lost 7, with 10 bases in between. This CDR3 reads CAWSVLGRNSPLHF. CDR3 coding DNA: TGTGCCTGGAGTGTTTTGGGGCGAAATTCACCCCTCCACTTT.

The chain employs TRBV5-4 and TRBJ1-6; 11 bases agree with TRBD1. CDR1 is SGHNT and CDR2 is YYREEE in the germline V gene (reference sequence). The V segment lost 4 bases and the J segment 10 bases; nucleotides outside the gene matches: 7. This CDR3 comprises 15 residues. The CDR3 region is CASSLGQGAGSPLHF. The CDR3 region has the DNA TGTGCCAGCAGCCTCGGACAGGGGGCCGGGTCACCCCTCCACTTT. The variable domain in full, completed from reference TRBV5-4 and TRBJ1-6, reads ETGVTQSPTHLIKTRGQQVTLRCSSQSGHNTVSWYQQALGQGPQFIFQYYREEENGRGNFPPRFSGLQFPNYSSELNVNALELDDSALYLCASSLGQGAGSPLHFGNGTRLTVT.

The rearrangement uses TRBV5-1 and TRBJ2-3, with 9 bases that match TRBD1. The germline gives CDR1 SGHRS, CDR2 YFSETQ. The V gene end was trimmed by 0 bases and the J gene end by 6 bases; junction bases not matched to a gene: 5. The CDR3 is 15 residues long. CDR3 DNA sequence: TGCGCCAGCAGCTTGGTAGGGACAGGGCGGGATACGCAGTATTTT. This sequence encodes CASSLVGTGRDTQYF.

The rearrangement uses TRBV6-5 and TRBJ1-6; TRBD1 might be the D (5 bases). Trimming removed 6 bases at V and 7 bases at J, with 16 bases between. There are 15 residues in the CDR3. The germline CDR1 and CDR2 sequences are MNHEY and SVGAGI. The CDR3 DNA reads TGTGCCAGCAGGGGGATCCAGGCAGGGAATTCACCCCTCCACTTT. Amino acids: CASRGIQAGNSPLHF.

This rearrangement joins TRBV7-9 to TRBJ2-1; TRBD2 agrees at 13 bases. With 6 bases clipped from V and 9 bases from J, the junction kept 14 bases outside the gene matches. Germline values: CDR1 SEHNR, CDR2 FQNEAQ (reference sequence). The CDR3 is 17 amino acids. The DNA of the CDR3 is TGTGCCAGCAGATACCAAGGACTAGCGGGGGCGTTGGGTGAGCAGTTCTTC. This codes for CASRYQGLAGALGEQFF.

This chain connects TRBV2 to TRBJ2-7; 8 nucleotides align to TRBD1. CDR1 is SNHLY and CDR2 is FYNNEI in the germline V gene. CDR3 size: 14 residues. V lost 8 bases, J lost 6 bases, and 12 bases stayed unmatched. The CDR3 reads CASRARTGQTEQYF. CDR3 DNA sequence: TGTGCCAGCCGCGCCCGGACAGGGCAAACCGAGCAGTACTTC.

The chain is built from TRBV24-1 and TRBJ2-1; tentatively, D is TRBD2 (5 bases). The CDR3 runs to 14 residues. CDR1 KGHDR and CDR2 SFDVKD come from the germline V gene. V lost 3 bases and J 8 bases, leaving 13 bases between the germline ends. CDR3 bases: TGTGCCACCAGTGATGCGGGCCTAGAGGATGAGCAGTTCTTC. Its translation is CATSDAGLEDEQFF.

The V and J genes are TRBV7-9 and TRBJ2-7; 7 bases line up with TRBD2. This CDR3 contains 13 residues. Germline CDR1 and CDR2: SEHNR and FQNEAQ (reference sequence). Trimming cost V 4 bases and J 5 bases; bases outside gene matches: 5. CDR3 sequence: CASSSLGGDEQYF. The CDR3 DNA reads TGTGCCAGCAGCTCCTTGGGAGGGGACGAGCAGTACTTC.

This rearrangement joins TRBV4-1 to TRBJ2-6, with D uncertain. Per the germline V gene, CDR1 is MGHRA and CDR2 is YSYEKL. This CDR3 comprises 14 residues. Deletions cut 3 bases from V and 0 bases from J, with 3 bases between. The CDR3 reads CASSQASGANVLTF. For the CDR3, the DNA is TGCGCCAGCAGCCAGGCCTCTGGGGCCAACGTCCTGACTTTC.

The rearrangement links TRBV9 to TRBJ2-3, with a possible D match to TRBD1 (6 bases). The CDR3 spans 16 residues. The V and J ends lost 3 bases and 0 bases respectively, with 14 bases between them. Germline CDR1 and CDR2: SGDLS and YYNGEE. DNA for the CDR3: TGTGCCAGCAGCGCGGCCGGGACACCTAGCACAGATACGCAGTATTTT. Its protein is CASSAAGTPSTDTQYF. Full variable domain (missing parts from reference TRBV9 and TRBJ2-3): DSGVTQTPKHLITATGQRVTLRCSPRSGDLSVYWYQQSLDQGLQFLIQYYNGEERAKGNILERFSAQQFPDLHSELNLSSLELGDSALYFCASSAAGTPSTDTQYFGPGTRLTVL.

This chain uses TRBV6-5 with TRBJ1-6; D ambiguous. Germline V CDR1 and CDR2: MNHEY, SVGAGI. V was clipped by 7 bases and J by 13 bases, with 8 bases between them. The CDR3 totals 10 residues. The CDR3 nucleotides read TGTGCCAGCACGCGCTCTCCCCTCCACTTT. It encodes CASTRSPLHF.